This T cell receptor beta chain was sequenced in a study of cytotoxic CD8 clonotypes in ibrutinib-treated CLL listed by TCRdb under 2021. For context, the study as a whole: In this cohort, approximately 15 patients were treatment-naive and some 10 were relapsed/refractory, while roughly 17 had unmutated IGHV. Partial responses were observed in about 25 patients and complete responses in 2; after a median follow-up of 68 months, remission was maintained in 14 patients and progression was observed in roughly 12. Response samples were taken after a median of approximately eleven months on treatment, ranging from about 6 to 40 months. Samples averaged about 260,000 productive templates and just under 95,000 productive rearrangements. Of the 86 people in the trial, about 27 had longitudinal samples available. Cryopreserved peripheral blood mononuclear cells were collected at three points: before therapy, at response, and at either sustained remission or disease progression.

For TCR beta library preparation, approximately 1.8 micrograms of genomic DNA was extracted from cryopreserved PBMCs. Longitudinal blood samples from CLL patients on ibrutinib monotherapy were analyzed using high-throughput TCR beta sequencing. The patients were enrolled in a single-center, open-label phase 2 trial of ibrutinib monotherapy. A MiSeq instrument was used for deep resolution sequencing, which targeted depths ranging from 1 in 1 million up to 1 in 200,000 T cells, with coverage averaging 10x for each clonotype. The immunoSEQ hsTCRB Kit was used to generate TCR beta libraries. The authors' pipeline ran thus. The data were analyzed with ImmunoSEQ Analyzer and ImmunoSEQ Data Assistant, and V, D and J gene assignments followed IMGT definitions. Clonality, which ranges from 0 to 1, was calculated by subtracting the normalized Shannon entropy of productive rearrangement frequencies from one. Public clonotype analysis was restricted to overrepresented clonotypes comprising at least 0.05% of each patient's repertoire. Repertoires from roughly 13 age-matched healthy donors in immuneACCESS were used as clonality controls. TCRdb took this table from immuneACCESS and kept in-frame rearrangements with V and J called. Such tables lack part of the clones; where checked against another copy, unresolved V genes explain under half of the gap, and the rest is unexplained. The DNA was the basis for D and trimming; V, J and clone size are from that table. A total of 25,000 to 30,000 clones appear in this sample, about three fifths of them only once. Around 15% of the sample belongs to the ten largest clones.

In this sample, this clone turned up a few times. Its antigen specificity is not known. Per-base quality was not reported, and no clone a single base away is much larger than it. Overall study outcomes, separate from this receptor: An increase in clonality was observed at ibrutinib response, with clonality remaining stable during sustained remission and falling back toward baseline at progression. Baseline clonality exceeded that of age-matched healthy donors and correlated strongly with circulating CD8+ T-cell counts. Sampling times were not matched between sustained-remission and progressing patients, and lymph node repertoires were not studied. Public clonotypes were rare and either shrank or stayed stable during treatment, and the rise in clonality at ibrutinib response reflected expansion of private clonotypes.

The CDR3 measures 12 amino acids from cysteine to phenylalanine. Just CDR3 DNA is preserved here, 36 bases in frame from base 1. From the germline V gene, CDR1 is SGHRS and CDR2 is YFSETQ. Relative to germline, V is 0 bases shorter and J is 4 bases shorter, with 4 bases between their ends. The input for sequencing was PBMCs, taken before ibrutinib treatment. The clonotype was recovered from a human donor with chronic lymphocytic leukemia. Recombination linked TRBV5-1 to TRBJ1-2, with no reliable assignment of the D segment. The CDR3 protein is CASSLAGYGYTF. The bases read TGCGCCAGCAGCTTGGCCGGCTATGGCTACACCTTC.